This T cell receptor (beta chain) stems from a study of blood T cell repertoires in COVID-19. Study-wide background: Specimens from acute and convalescent COVID-19 originated in the United States, Italy and Spain.

The CDR3 has 19 amino acids. Germline trimming cut 5 bases from V and 3 bases from J; bases unmatched to any gene: 19. Germline lookup yields CDR1 SGHTA and CDR2 FQGNSA. The protocol was immunoSEQ multiplex PCR, while the TCRdb copy is restricted to in-frame clones and leaves out a portion. This table holds around 190,000 clones, under 90% found once. The sequence came from a human donor in a cohort sampled during active COVID-19. The chain combines TRBV7-2 with TRBJ2-3; 8 positions agree with TRBD2. Sequencing was done on a sample of peripheral blood. The CDR3 sequence is CASSAPIGDGLARTDTQYF. DNA of the CDR3: TGTGCCAGCAGCGCCCCCATAGGGGACGGACTAGCAAGAACAGATACGCAGTATTTT. The complete variable domain, with remaining parts taken from reference TRBV7-2 and TRBJ2-3, reads GAGVSQSPSNKVTEKGKDVELRCDPISGHTALYWYRQSLGQGLEFLIYFQGNSAPDKSGLPSDRFSAERTGGSVSTLTIQRTQQEDSAVYLCASSAPIGDGLARTDTQYFGPGTRLTVL.